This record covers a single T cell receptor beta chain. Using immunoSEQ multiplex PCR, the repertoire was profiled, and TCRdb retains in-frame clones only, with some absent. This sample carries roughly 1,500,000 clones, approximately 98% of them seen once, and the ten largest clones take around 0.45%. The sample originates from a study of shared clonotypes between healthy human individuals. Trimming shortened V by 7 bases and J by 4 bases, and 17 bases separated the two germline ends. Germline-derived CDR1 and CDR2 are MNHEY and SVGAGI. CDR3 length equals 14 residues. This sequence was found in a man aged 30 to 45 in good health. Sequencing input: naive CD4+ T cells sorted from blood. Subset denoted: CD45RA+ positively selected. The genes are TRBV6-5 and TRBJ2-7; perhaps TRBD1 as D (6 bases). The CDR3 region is CASTRAGTPYEQYF. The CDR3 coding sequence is TGTGCCAGCACCCGGGCCGGGACACCGTACGAGCAGTACTTC.